The rows below give T cell receptor beta chains drawn from one sample of a study of shared clonotypes between healthy human individuals. Profiling relied on immunoSEQ multiplex PCR, and the TCRdb table lists in-frame clones only, not all of them. The table records more than 1 million clones, approximately 80% of them present only once. Material for sequencing was memory CD4+ T cells from PBMCs. The receptors originated from a man aged 18 to 29 in good health. Some clones in this sample may be carry-over from other donors' samples. The CDR3 runs from the conserved cysteine through the conserved F or W. A D gene is named only where the DNA matches it firmly. The size field is filled for only some rows; it gives once, few, many or a size class.

v_gene,abundance,j_gene,d_gene,CDR3nt,CDR3aa
TRBV7-3,-,TRBJ2-5,-,TGTGCCAGCAGCCGCAAGGTCCAAGAGACCCAGTACTTC,CASSRKVQETQYF
TRBV5-1,few,TRBJ2-1,TRBD2,TGCGCCAGCAGCTTCTACGGGACTAGCGGGAGTGATGGCAATGAGCAGTTCTTC,CASSFYGTSGSDGNEQFF
TRBV5-1,-,TRBJ1-3,-,TGCGCCAGCAGCTTGGTTCCCTTTGGGCCTGGAAACACCATATATTTT,CASSLVPFGPGNTIYF
TRBV5-1,-,TRBJ2-3,-,TGCGCCAGCAGCTCATACCGGGACGGTACGCAGTATTTT,CASSSYRDGTQYF
TRBV19,-,TRBJ2-1,TRBD2,TGTGCCAGTAGTAGCGTCGGGAGGGCCAATGAGCAGTTCTTC,CASSSVGRANEQFF
TRBV7-2,-,TRBJ2-7,TRBD2,TGTGCCAGCAGCTTAGGTCTAGCGGGATACGAGCAGTACTTC,CASSLGLAGYEQYF
TRBV28,-,TRBJ2-7,TRBD2,TGTGCCAGCAGTTCTAGCCGACTAGCGGGAGGGTCGGTCTACGAGCAGTACTTC,CASSSSRLAGGSVYEQYF
TRBV7-8,-,TRBJ1-5,TRBD1,TGTGCCAGCAGCTTAGCAGGACAGGGTCGCAATCAGCCCCAGCATTTT,CASSLAGQGRNQPQHF
TRBV7-2,-,TRBJ1-4,-,TGTGCCAGCAGCTGGGATTATGGGGAAAAACTGTTTTTT,CASSWDYGEKLFF
TRBV11-2,few,TRBJ1-3,-,TGTGCCAGCAGCTTTTTAAACGGGGGCTACTCTGGAAACACCATATATTTT,CASSFLNGGYSGNTIYF
TRBV6-5,-,TRBJ2-5,TRBD1,TGTGCCAGCAGGGGACAGGGGGTTTGGGAGACCCAGTACTTC,CASRGQGVWETQYF
TRBV18,-,TRBJ1-5,-,TGTGCCAGCTCACCCCCGGGAACAGGGAGGAATCAGCCCCAGCATTTT,CASSPPGTGRNQPQHF
TRBV28,once,TRBJ1-3,-,TGTGCCAGCACGGGGGGGGCTGGAAACACCATATATTTT,CASTGGAGNTIYF
TRBV5-1,-,TRBJ1-2,-,TGCGCCAGCAGCCGGGGAGGGAAGGCGGACCCATGGTACACCTTC,CASSRGGKADPWYTF
TRBV18,-,TRBJ2-3,-,TGTGCCAGCTCACCAGGGCGGGACGGTAGCACAGATACGCAGTATTTT,CASSPGRDGSTDTQYF
TRBV6-5,-,TRBJ2-3,-,TGTGCCAGCAGTTACTCCCATACGCAGTATTTT,CASSYSHTQYF